The TCR beta chain under discussion was sequenced for a study of blood T cell repertoires in COVID-19. Study-level information: T cells, B-cell-depleted T cells, or PBMCs provided the cDNA or gDNA that served as material.

Authors' processing steps: Quantification of nucleated cells was approximated via reference gene primer amplification. Data came from immunoSEQ multiplex PCR; TCRdb stores just in-frame clones and leaves some out. That table gives V, J and clone size, and the DNA gave D and trimming. The profile shows about 130,000 clones, around 88% of them singletons. Study members were between roughly 18 and 100 years old and lived in 20 to 25 US regions. Symptom resolution, clearance, or two negative PCRs marked the recovered donors of Cohort 3. The CDR3 is made up of 14 amino acids. Germline V gives CDR1 SGHTA, CDR2 FQGTGA. V was clipped by 5 bases and J by 5 bases, with 15 bases between them.

V gene TRBV7-3 combines with J gene TRBJ1-2, with D hard to call. Sequencing was performed on PBMCs or T cells enriched from blood (not recorded which). The sequence was collected from a woman between 45 and 65 years old who had recovered from COVID-19. Written as DNA, the CDR3 is TGTGCCAGCAGCCCTGGACTGGAGGGTTATGGCTACACCTTC. It is translated as CASSPGLEGYGYTF. Full variable domain (outside the CDR3, taken from reference TRBV7-3 and TRBJ1-2): GAGVSQTPSNKVTEKGKYVELRCDPISGHTALYWYRQSLGQGPEFLIYFQGTGAADDSGLPNDRFFAVRPEGSVSTLKIQRTERGDSAVYLCASSPGLEGYGYTFGSGTRLTVV.